This TCR beta chain originates from a study of T cell responses to AZD1222 COVID-19 vaccine. Across the study: Pooling covered second doses at about 4 or about 12 weeks. General study findings and limits: White British people made up most donors, females outnumbered males, and clonal diversity was possibly underestimated. After the peak T cell response, and only then, were repertoires sampled.

Sequenced by immunoSEQ multiplex PCR; TCRdb stores in-frame clones only, minus some. The sample has roughly 120,000 clones; 88% are singletons. About this clone: The antigen is undetermined.

The CDR3 totals 12 residues. The germline gives CDR1 SGHNT, CDR2 YENEEA. The ends were cut back, 5 bases at V and 5 bases at J, with 9 bases in the middle. This TCR derives from an adult in good health. The sample here was peripheral blood, taken on day 0 of AZD1222 vaccination. The chain carries TRBV11-3 and TRBJ1-1, with TRBD1 as a possible D gene (6 bases). The CDR3 loop reads CASSPTGTEAFF. For the CDR3, the DNA is TGTGCCAGCAGCCCTACAGGGACTGAAGCTTTCTTT.